This TCR beta chain was sequenced during a study of blood T cell repertoires in COVID-19. Repertoires were generated with immunoSEQ multiplex PCR, while TCRdb's copy carries only in-frame clones and drops some. Of some 530,000 clones in the sample, around 85% were seen once. Individuals aged roughly 18 to 100 years were recruited from roughly 23 US areas. Self-reported history from a screening survey and questionnaire set each donor's cohort. The CDR3 runs 14 residues. V dropped 3 bases and J dropped 2 bases, with 10 bases sitting between them. CDR1 and CDR2 (germline): SGHTS, YDEGEE. The rearrangement joins TRBV5-8 to TRBJ2-3; maybe TRBD2 (5 bases). The receptor comes from a woman aged 60-75 years who had recovered from COVID-19. Sequencing was carried out using PBMCs or T cells enriched from blood (not recorded which). The CDR3 sequence is CASSSRDITDTQYF. CDR3 in DNA: TGTGCCAGCAGCTCGAGGGATATCACAGATACGCAGTATTTT.